What follows describes a single T cell receptor (beta chain). As yet, its antigen is unknown. Other DNA sequences within the sample encode an identical CDR3. The data stem from a study of T cell responses to AZD1222 COVID-19 vaccine. Overall study findings and caveats: With two AZD1222 doses given, Spike-specific TCR breadth and depth both rose.

Only in-frame clones appear in the TCRdb table, and some are missing; sequencing was by immunoSEQ multiplex PCR. The data contain about 150,000 clones, roughly 87% of them singletons. The clonotype comes from an adult who received the MenACWY meningococcal vaccine as a control. The input for sequencing was peripheral blood, taken 28 days after the second dose of the MenACWY control vaccine.

CDR3 DNA: TGCGCCAGCAGCTTCTCTCCTGGGGGCGCGGGCACTGAAGCTTTCTTT. It is translated as CASSFSPGGAGTEAFF. The chain employs TRBV5-1 and TRBJ1-1; a possible D gene is TRBD1 (6 bases). Germline V gene sequence: CDR1 SGHRS, CDR2 YFSETQ. V was shortened by 2 bases and J by 4 bases, with 18 bases between the two germline ends. The CDR3 has 16 amino acids.